Here is one TCR beta chain with its context. The antigen is not known. Profiled with immunoSEQ multiplex PCR; TCRdb holds only in-frame clones, not every one. Altogether around 150,000 clones are present, approximately 91% being singletons, with the ten largest covering 0.55% to 0.8%. The data are from a study of cytomegalovirus exposure and HLA in healthy donors. The wider study: A subsequent analysis stated that the 120 or so validation repertoires were run on the same platform as the approximately 710 first-cohort repertoires. Notes on the study in general: Some TCR beta chains (roughly 160 of them) were listed as cytomegalovirus-associated.

Trimming removed 0 bases at V and 5 bases at J, with 14 bases between. This CDR3 has 16 residues. Per germline, CDR1 KGHSH and CDR2 LQKENI. The clonotype was recovered from a young man in good health and CMV-seronegative. The specimen was PBMCs. The rearrangement links TRBV18 to TRBJ2-1, with a possible D match to TRBD1 (6 bases). The CDR3 sequence is CASSPPSRDTHNEQFF. In DNA form, the CDR3 reads TGTGCCAGCTCACCACCCAGCCGGGACACACACAATGAGCAGTTCTTC.